This passage covers 16 T cell receptor beta chains from one sample sequenced in a study of regulatory T cells in long-lasting Graves disease. Both iRepertoire HTBI primers and Arm-PCR of CDR3 regions were used to build the TCR beta libraries. TCRdb redid the calling of the multiplex PCR reads with MiXCR, one entry per CDR3 protein. This sample has 650,000 to 700,000 distinct CDR3 sequences, with approximately 31% found just once. Time point noted: persistent/refractory GD, antithyroid drugs over 5 years with positive TRAb. RNA from PBMCs was the source of the TCR library. The sequences come from peripheral blood mononuclear cells (PBMCs), collected when the disease was refractory, from a patient treated with antithyroid drugs. The receptors were gathered from a female donor with Graves disease.

This clonotype was picked up a small number of times. The rearrangement links TRBV6-5 to TRBJ2-5; 14 nucleotides agree with TRBD2. TRBJ2-1 matches the DNA end more closely, so the J call is doubtful. This CDR3 is built from 16 residues. The V gene's germline CDR1 is MNHEY and CDR2 SVGAGI. CDR3 nucleotides: TGTGCCAGCAGTTTCGAGGGACTAGCGGGAGTTTCTGAGCAGTTCTTC. Protein product: CASSFEGLAGVSEQFF.

This clonotype was recorded a few times. The chain combines TRBV5-1 with TRBJ2-7; D is unclear. Germline V gene lookup returns CDR1 SGHRS and CDR2 YFSETQ. CDR3 length equals 13 residues. V was shortened by 4 bases and J by 6 bases, with 14 bases between the two germline ends. The CDR3 DNA is TGCGCCAGCAGCACGGACGGTATTGGCGAGCAGTACTTC. Translating it yields CASSTDGIGEQYF.

This clonotype was detected a few times. The chain couples TRBV20-1 to TRBJ2-7; D is possibly TRBD2 (6 bases). V was trimmed by 2 bases and J by 2 bases, leaving 16 bases between them. The CDR3 runs 15 residues. CDR1 is DFQATT and CDR2 is SNEGSKA in the germline V gene (reference sequence). CDR3 sequence (DNA): TGCAGTGCTAGACTTAGCGGTTCGGTGGCCTACGAGCAGTACTTC. It is translated as CSARLSGSVAYEQYF.

The CDR3 nucleotides read TGTGCCACCAGCAGAGTTCGGGGCCGGTCGAACACTGAAGCTTTCTTT. Translated: CATSRVRGRSNTEAFF. This chain connects TRBV15 to TRBJ1-1, with TRBD1 as a possible D gene (5 bases). CDR1 is LNHNV and CDR2 is YYDKDF in the germline V gene (reference sequence). This CDR3 spans 16 amino acids. Trimming cost V 1 base and J 1 base, with 13 bases left between them.

This clonotype was seen more than once but under ten times. The rearrangement joins TRBV6-1 to TRBJ2-7; 7 positions match TRBD2. This CDR3 has 16 amino acids. Trimming at V came to 2 bases and at J to 0 bases, leaving 7 bases not matched to a gene. Germline values: CDR1 MNHNS, CDR2 SASEGT. CDR3 DNA: TGTGCCAGCAGTGAACTTGGAGGCGGGAGCTCCTACGAGCAGTACTTC. The encoded protein is CASSELGGGSSYEQYF.

This chain connects TRBV3-1 to TRBJ1-1; 7 nucleotides match TRBD1. CDR1 LGHDT and CDR2 YNNKEL come from the germline V gene (reference sequence). J was trimmed by 7 bases and V by 4 bases; bases with no gene match: 12. The CDR3 runs 15 residues. CDR3 in DNA: TGTGCCAGCAGCCGTTATAAAGGGACAGCGTTTGAAGCTTTCTTT. Its translation is CASSRYKGTAFEAFF.

This chain joins TRBV12-3 or TRBV12-4 and TRBJ1-2, with 7 bases fitting TRBD1. This CDR3 has 14 amino acids. V dropped 6 bases and J dropped 8; count of bases not matched to a gene: 12. The CDR3: CASSRGTARRGYTF. CDR3 bases: TGTGCCAGCAGCCGAGGGACAGCTCGGAGAGGCTACACCTTC.

The genes are TRBV20-1 and TRBJ2-7; no clear D gene. This CDR3 is 15 amino acids long. Germline V lookup: CDR1 DFQATT, CDR2 SNEGSKA (reference sequence). V shed 0 bases and J shed 3 bases, with 15 bases lying between them. As DNA, the CDR3 is TGCAGTGCTAGAGATGGGGTTTCGGGCAACTACGAGCAGTACTTC. It codes for CSARDGVSGNYEQYF.

This clonotype was seen more than once but under ten times. The chain recombines TRBV7-6 with TRBJ2-5; a possible D gene is TRBD2 (6 bases). V was pared by 5 bases and J by 2 bases, with 12 bases between. Germline V gene sequence: CDR1 SGHVS, CDR2 FNYEAQ. The CDR3 spans 14 residues. The CDR3: CASSIRRGQETQYF. DNA of the CDR3: TGTGCCAGCAGCATCAGACGGGGGCAAGAGACCCAGTACTTC.

V gene TRBV11-1 combines with J gene TRBJ2-3; 9 positions match TRBD2. The CDR3 runs to 15 residues. CDR1 and CDR2 (germline): SGHAT, FQDESV (reference sequence). Germline trimming cut 3 bases from V and 2 bases from J; bases unmatched to any gene: 3. CDR3 in amino acids: CASSLASGDTDTQYF. The CDR3 DNA sequence: TGTGCCAGCAGCTTGGCTAGCGGGGACACAGATACGCAGTATTTT.

This clonotype showed up just once. The J gene is TRBJ2-7, the V gene TRBV5-1, with a possible D match to TRBD2 (6 bases). The CDR3 has 12 residues. Per the germline V gene, CDR1 is SGHRS and CDR2 is YFSETQ. Trimming pared 4 bases from V and 5 bases from J, leaving 10 bases between. Here the CDR3 DNA reads TGCGCCAGCAGCGGAGGGCTCCACGAGCAGTACTTC. Amino acid sequence: CASSGGLHEQYF.

J is TRBJ1-4 and V is TRBV6-1, with 7 bases that match TRBD1. Unmatched junction bases numbered 9, after V lost 6 bases and J lost 8 bases. The CDR3 has 14 residues. Germline assignment: CDR1 MNHNS and CDR2 SASEGT. The CDR3 loop reads CASRPTGAEEKLFF. The DNA for the CDR3 is TGTGCCAGCAGACCCACAGGGGCGGAGGAAAAACTGTTTTTT.

J is TRBJ1-2 and V is TRBV24-1; 7 bases align to TRBD1. Per germline, CDR1 KGHDR and CDR2 SFDVKD. This CDR3 has 13 amino acids. V trimming: 3 bases; J trimming: 7 bases; junction bases outside the gene matches: 4. The CDR3 DNA reads TGTGCCACCAGTGATGGACAGGTGGGTGGCTACACCTTC. Translating gives CATSDGQVGGYTF.

V usage is TRBV6-1 and J usage is TRBJ2-7; 10 bases fit TRBD1. The CDR3 contains 15 residues. Germline-derived CDR1 and CDR2 are MNHNS and SASEGT. Trimming took 1 base from V and 5 from J; bases not matched to a gene: 5. DNA for the CDR3: TGTGCCAGCAGTGAAGTTGAGACAGGGGGCCACGAGCAGTACTTC. Protein: CASSEVETGGHEQYF.

Points on this clonotype: Since a much larger clone is just one base distant, this may be a read error. The chain combines TRBV6-1 with TRBJ1-4; 7 nucleotides align to TRBD1. CDR3 length: 14 amino acids. With V trimmed by 7 bases and J by 11 bases, 13 bases remained unmatched. The germline V gene encodes CDR1 MNHNS and CDR2 SASEGT. CDR3 sequence reads: CASTEIDRVGKLFF. In nucleotides, the CDR3 is TGTGCCAGCACCGAGATTGACAGGGTTGGGAAACTGTTTTTT.

In this sample, this clonotype turned up a few times. The V and J genes are TRBV10-3 and TRBJ1-5; D remains unclear. The V end lost 3 bases, the J end lost 0 bases, and 6 bases lay between the germline ends. CDR3 size: 14 residues. Germline lookup yields CDR1 ENHRY and CDR2 SYGVKD. As DNA, the CDR3 is TGTGCCATCAGTGACACGGGTAGCAATCAGCCCCAGCATTTT. It encodes CAISDTGSNQPQHF.